This record looks at one TCR beta chain sequence and its context. Antigen: not known. This specimen belongs to a study of T cells in Graves' hyperthyroidism and ophthalmopathy. General study findings and limits: Through a model of 13 V-J features, ophthalmopathy was separated from stable hyperthyroidism. With a median lead of roughly 6.8 months before onset, the model predicted ophthalmopathy. Blood shared most expanded thyroid clonotypes above 0.001.

The study left out patients who had uncontrolled infection, other autoimmune disease, pregnancy or lactation. Amplified TCR beta CDR3 regions derived from RNA transcripts. The TCR CDR3 first-round RT-PCR relied on the HTBI primer set. MiXCR was run by TCRdb on the multiplex PCR reads, yielding one entry per CDR3 protein. The sample has about 510,000 distinct CDR3 sequences, about 45% seen once. This CDR3 is built from 14 residues. The germline CDR1 and CDR2 sequences are SNHLY and FYNNEI. The junction had 4 bases not matched to a gene; V was cut back by 6 bases and J by 4 bases. The receptor was derived from an adult woman with Graves' disease, either hyperthyroidism or ophthalmopathy (not recorded which). Source material: peripheral blood or thyroid tissue (not recorded which). The chain combines TRBV2 with TRBJ2-2; 8 nucleotides agree with TRBD2. This chain's CDR3 is CASSSLAATGELFF. In DNA, the CDR3 is TGTGCCAGCAGCTCACTAGCGGCCACCGGGGAGCTGTTTTTT.